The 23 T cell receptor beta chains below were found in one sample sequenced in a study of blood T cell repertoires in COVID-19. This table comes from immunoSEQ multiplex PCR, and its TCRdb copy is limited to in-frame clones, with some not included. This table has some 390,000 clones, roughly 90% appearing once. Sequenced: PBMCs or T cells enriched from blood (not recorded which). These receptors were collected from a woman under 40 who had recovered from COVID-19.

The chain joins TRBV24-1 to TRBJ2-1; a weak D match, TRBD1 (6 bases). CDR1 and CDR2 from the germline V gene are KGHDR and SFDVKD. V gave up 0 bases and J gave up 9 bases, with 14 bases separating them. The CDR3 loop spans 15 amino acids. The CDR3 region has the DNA TGTGCCACCAGTGATTTGGATGTGGGGGCGGGTGAGCAGTTCTTC. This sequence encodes CATSDLDVGAGEQFF.

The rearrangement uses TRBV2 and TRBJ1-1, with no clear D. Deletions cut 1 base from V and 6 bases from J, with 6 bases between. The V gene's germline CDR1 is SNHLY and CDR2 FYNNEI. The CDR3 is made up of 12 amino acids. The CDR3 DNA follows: TGTGCCAGCAGTGAAGGAGGGTCTGAAGCTTTCTTT. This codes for CASSEGGSEAFF.

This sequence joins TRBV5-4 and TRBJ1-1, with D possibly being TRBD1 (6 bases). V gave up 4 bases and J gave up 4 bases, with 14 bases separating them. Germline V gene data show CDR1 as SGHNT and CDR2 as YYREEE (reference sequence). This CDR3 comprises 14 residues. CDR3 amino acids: CASSDRTETTEAFF. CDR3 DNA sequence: TGTGCCAGCAGCGATCGGACAGAGACCACTGAAGCTTTCTTT.

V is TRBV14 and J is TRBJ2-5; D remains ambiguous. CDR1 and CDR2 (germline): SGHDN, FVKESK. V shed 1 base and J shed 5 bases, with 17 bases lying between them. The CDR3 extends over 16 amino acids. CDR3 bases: TGTGCCAGCAGCCAAGCGCAAGGAGTTCTCCGGGAGACCCAGTACTTC. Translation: CASSQAQGVLRETQYF.

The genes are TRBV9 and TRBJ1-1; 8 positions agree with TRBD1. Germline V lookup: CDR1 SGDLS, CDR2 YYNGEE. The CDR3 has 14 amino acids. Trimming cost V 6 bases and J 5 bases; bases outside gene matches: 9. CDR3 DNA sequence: TGTGCCAGCAATAGTCAGGGGGCAGGGACTGAAGCTTTCTTT. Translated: CASNSQGAGTEAFF.

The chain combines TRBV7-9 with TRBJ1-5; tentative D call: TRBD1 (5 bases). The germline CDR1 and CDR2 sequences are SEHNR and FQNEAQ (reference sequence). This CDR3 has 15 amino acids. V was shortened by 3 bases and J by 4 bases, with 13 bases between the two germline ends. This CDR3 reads CASSFRTKDNQPQHF. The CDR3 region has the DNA TGTGCCAGCAGCTTCCGGACAAAAGATAATCAGCCCCAGCATTTT.

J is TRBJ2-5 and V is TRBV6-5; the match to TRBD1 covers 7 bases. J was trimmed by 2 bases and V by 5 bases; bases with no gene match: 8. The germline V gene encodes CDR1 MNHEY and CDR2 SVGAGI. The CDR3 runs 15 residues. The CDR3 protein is CASSPYGTVQETQYF. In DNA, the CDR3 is TGTGCCAGCAGTCCCTATGGGACAGTTCAAGAGACCCAGTACTTC.

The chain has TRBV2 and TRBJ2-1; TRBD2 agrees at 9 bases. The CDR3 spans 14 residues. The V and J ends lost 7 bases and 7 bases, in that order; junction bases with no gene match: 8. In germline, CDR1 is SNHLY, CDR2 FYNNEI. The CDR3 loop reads CASIFRLAGNEQFF. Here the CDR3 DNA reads TGTGCCAGCATCTTTCGGCTAGCGGGGAATGAGCAGTTCTTC. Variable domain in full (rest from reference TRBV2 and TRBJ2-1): EPEVTQTPSHQVTQMGQEVILRCVPISNHLYFYWYRQILGQKVEFLVSFYNNEISEKSEIFDDQFSVERPDGSNFTLKIRSTKLEDSAMYFCASIFRLAGNEQFFGPGTRLTVL.

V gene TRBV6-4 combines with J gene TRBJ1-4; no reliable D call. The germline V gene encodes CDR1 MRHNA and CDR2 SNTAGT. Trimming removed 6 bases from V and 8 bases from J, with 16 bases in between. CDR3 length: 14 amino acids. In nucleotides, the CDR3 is TGTGCCAGCAGGGTAACATCCGCCTGGGAAAAACTGTTTTTT. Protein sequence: CASRVTSAWEKLFF.

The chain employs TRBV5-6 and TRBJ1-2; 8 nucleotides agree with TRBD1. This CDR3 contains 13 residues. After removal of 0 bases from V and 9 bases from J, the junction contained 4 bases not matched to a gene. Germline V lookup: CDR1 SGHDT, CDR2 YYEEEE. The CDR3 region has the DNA TGTGCCAGCAGCTTGGGGACAGGGAGGCGCTACACCTTC. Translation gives CASSLGTGRRYTF.

The CDR3 bases are TGTGCCAGTAGCTCAGCCAGCGGGAGACACAATGAGCAGTTCTTC. Protein sequence: CASSSASGRHNEQFF. The rearrangement uses TRBV19 and TRBJ2-1; TRBD2 agrees at 8 bases. V shed 6 bases, J shed 5 bases, and the junction held 9 bases outside the gene matches. CDR3 length equals 15 residues. Germline V CDR1 and CDR2: LNHDA, SQIVND (reference sequence).

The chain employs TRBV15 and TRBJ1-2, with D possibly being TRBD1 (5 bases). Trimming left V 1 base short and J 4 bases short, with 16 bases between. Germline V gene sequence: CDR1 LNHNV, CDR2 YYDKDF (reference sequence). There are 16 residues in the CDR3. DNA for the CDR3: TGTGCCACCAGCAGAGGGGGTTTCCGGGGACTCTATGGCTACACCTTC. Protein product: CATSRGGFRGLYGYTF.

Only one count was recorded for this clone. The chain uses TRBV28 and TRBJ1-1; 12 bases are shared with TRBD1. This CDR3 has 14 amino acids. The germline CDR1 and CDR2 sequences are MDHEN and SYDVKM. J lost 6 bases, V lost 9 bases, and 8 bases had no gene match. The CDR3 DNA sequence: TGTGCCAGTCGGGACAGGGGGCGCGAGGCTGAAGCTTTCTTT. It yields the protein CASRDRGREAEAFF.

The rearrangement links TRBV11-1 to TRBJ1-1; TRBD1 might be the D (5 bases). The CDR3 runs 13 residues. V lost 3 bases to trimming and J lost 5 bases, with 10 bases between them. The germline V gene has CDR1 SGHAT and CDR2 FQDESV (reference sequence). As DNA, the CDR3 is TGTGCCAGCAGCTTCGGGGAGGGGACTGAAGCTTTCTTT. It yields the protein CASSFGEGTEAFF.

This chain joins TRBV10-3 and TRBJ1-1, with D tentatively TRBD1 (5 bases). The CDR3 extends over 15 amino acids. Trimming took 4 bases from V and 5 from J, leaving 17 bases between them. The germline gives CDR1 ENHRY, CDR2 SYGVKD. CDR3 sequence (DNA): TGTGCCATCAGTGCGGGGGGGGGACGTGGAACTGAAGCTTTCTTT. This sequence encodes CAISAGGGRGTEAFF.

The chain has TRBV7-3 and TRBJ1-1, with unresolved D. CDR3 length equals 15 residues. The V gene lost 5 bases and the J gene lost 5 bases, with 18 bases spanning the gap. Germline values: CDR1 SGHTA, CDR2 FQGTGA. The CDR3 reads CASSPNRVRGTEAFF. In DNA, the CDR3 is TGTGCCAGCAGCCCAAATAGGGTCCGAGGGACTGAAGCTTTCTTT.

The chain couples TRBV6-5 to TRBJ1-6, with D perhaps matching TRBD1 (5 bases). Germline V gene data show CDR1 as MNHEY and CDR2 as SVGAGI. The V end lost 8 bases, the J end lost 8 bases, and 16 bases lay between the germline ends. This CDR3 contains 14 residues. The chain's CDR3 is CASGLQETDSPLHF. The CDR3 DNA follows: TGTGCCAGCGGCCTACAGGAAACGGATTCACCCCTCCACTTT.

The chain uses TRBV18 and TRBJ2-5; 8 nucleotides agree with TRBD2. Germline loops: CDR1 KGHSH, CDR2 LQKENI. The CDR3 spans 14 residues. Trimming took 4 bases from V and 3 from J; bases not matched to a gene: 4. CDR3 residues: CASSLGLGKETQYF. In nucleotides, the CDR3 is TGTGCCAGCTCACTGGGACTAGGGAAAGAGACCCAGTACTTC.

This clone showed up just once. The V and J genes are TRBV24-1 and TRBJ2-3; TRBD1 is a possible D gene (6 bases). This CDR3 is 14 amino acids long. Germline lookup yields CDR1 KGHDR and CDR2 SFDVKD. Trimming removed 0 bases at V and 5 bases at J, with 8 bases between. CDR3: CATSDLTGRDTQYF. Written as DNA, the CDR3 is TGTGCCACCAGTGATTTGACAGGGAGAGATACGCAGTATTTT.

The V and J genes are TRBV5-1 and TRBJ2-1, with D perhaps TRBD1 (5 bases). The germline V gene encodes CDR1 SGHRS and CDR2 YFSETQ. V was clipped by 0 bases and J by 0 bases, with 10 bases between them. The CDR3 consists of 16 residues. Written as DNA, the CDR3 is TGCGCCAGCAGCTTGGAGCAGGGTATCTCCTACAATGAGCAGTTCTTC. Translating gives CASSLEQGISYNEQFF.

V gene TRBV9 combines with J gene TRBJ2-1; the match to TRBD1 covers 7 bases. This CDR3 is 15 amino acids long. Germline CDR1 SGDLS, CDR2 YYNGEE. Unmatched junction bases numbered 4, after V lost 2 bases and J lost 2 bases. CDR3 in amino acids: CASSVTGWAYNEQFF. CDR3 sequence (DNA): TGTGCCAGCAGCGTGACAGGGTGGGCCTACAATGAGCAGTTCTTC.

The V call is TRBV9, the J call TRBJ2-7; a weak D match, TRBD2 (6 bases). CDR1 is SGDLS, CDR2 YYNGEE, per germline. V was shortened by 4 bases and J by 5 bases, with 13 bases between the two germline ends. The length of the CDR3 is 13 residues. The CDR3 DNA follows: TGTGCCAGCAGCAGATTGACTAGGGACGAGCAGTACTTC. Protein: CASSRLTRDEQYF.

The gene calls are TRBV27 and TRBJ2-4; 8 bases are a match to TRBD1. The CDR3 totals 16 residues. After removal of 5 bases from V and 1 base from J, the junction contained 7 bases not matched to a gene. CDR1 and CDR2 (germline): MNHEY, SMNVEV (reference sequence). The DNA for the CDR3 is TGTGCCAGCAGTCCGTGGACAGGGAGGGCCAAAAACATTCAGTACTTC. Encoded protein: CASSPWTGRAKNIQYF.